Described below is a single T cell receptor (beta chain) sequence and its context. This CDR3 spans 13 amino acids. Germline V gene data show CDR1 as SGHRS and CDR2 as YFSETQ. The V gene end was trimmed by 6 bases and the J gene end by 2 bases; junction bases not matched to a gene: 1. TCRdb's table, derived via immunoSEQ multiplex PCR, lists solely in-frame clones and lacks some. The repertoire consists of under 200,000 clones, with approximately 86% occurring once and the leading ten covering roughly 5.3%. These data belong to a study of control samples from healthy donors and cancer patients. The chain carries TRBV5-1 and TRBJ2-1; 8 nucleotides line up with TRBD2. The TCR was taken from a woman under 40 in good health. The material sequenced was blood. The CDR3 loop is CASIGGAYNEQFF. CDR3 nucleotides: TGCGCCAGCATCGGGGGGGCCTACAATGAGCAGTTCTTC. Supplemented by reference TRBV5-1 and TRBJ2-1, the full variable domain reads KAGVTQTPRYLIKTRGQQVTLSCSPISGHRSVSWYQQTPGQGLQFLFEYFSETQRNKGNFPGRFSGRQFSNSRSEMNVSTLELGDSALYLCASIGGAYNEQFFGPGTRLTVL.